These 27 T cell receptor beta chains originate from one sample sequenced in a study of blood T cells in healthy people across ages. Then a second PCR, running roughly 6 to 11 cycles, was carried out with a sample-barcoded 5' primer and a J-beta primer mix. TCRdb re-analysed the 5' RACE reads in MiXCR, keeping a single row per CDR3 protein. The sample contains over 550,000 distinct CDR3 sequences, under 30% of which appear only once. Sequencing was performed on blood. These receptor sequences come from an elderly woman in good health.

This clonotype appeared many times. The chain uses TRBV28 and TRBJ2-1; 9 nucleotides agree with TRBD1. Germline CDR1 and CDR2: MDHEN and SYDVKM. V was clipped by 5 bases and J by 5 bases; unmatched bases: 10. This CDR3 has 16 amino acids. CDR3 in DNA: TGTGCCAGCAGTCCATTCCGGGACAGGGAAGACAATGAGCAGTTCTTC. Protein sequence: CASSPFRDREDNEQFF.

On this clonotype: This could be a read error, since a much larger clone is one nucleotide away. The genes are TRBV2 and TRBJ1-1; 10 bases line up with TRBD1. After removal of 7 bases from V and 3 bases from J, the junction contained 14 bases not matched to a gene. This CDR3 region has 17 residues. Germline loops: CDR1 SNHLY, CDR2 FYNNEI. CDR3: CASTPPTGGMGDTEAFF. The CDR3 nucleotides are TGTGCCAGCACTCCCCCGACAGGGGGCATGGGAGACACTGAAGCTTTCTTT.

This clonotype was observed a few times. Possible read error: a much larger clone is one base away. The rearrangement uses TRBV10-3 and TRBJ1-1, with D unclear. CDR3 length equals 13 residues. The germline V gene has CDR1 ENHRY and CDR2 SYGVKD. The V and J ends lost 3 bases and 1 base respectively, with 6 bases between them. The CDR3 loop is CAISERGNTEAFF. The CDR3 DNA reads TGTGCCATCAGTGAACGGGGGAACACTGAAGCTTTCTTT.

With regard to this clonotype: This clone may be a read error of a much larger clone one base away. The CDR3 DNA reads TGTGCCAGCAGTGGGAGCGGAAGAGACAATGAGCGGTTCTTC. It encodes CASSGSGRDNERFF. The chain recombines TRBV12-3 or TRBV12-4 with TRBJ2-1; D is perhaps TRBD2 (5 bases). The CDR3 runs to 14 residues.

This clonotype came up many times. The V call is TRBV15, the J call TRBJ1-4; possible D gene TRBD1, 5 bases. V was shortened by 5 bases and J by 8 bases, with 15 bases between the two germline ends. Germline-derived CDR1 and CDR2 are LNHNV and YYDKDF (reference sequence). The CDR3 consists of 14 residues. DNA of the CDR3: TGTGCCACCAGCGTGGGGGGTTTCGAGGAAAAACTGTTTTTT. It translates to CATSVGGFEEKLFF.

The rearrangement uses TRBV20-1 and TRBJ1-1; no definite D call. The CDR3 has 11 residues. With 6 bases removed from V and 4 bases from J, the gap between germline ends came to 9 bases. Germline V gene sequence: CDR1 DFQATT, CDR2 SNEGSKA (reference sequence). CDR3 nucleotide sequence: TGCAGTGCAAAGCGGGTCACTGAAGCTTTCTTT. Residues: CSAKRVTEAFF.

Points on this clonotype: Given a much more abundant clone one base away, this may be a read error. J is TRBJ2-1 and V is TRBV4-2, with a tentative D call TRBD1 (6 bases). The DNA end is more similar to TRBJ2-7, so the J call may be wrong. In germline, CDR1 is LGHNA, CDR2 YNFKEQ. There are 14 residues in the CDR3. CDR3 sequence: CASSPPTRDNEQYF. The CDR3 region has the DNA TGTGCCAGCAGCCCCCCAACCCGGGACAATGAGCAGTACTTC.

This clonotype turned up a few times. This sequence joins TRBV27 and TRBJ2-3; 11 positions match TRBD2. CDR3 length: 15 amino acids. Germline lookup yields CDR1 MNHEY and CDR2 SMNVEV (reference sequence). Unmatched junction bases numbered 4, after V lost 5 bases and J lost 3 bases. For the CDR3, the DNA is TGTGCCAGCAGTCCTCCTAGCGGGGGGACAGATACGCAGTATTTT. Protein: CASSPPSGGTDTQYF.

This clonotype was recorded at least ten times. This chain joins TRBV6-1 and TRBJ2-3, with 9 positions matching TRBD1. Germline CDR1 and CDR2: MNHNS and SASEGT. The CDR3 has 14 residues. Trimming at V came to 8 bases and at J to 5 bases, leaving 8 bases not matched to a gene. The CDR3 loop reads CASSRDRVVDTQYF. The CDR3 bases are TGTGCCAGCTCTCGGGACAGGGTAGTAGATACGCAGTATTTT.

V is TRBV18 and J is TRBJ1-5; D remains ambiguous. Germline V gene sequence: CDR1 KGHSH, CDR2 LQKENI. V lost 4 bases, J lost 4 bases, and 11 bases lay in between. CDR3 length: 14 amino acids. The CDR3 loop is CASSQWVGNQPQHF. CDR3 DNA: TGTGCCAGCTCACAATGGGTCGGGAATCAGCCCCAGCATTTT.

This clonotype was recorded a few times. The chain couples TRBV19 to TRBJ2-5; TRBD2 matches 14 bases. The germline V gene has CDR1 LNHDA and CDR2 SQIVND (reference sequence). With V trimmed by 3 bases and J by 4 bases, 4 bases remained unmatched. CDR3 length: 16 residues. This CDR3 is CASSIGTSGGRETQYF. CDR3 sequence (DNA): TGTGCCAGTAGTATCGGGACTAGCGGGGGTAGAGAGACCCAGTACTTC. Variable domain in full (rest from reference TRBV19 and TRBJ2-5): DGGITQSPKYLFRKEGQNVTLSCEQNLNHDAMYWYRQDPGQGLRLIYYSQIVNDFQKGDIAEGYSVSREKKESFPLTVTSAQKNPTAFYLCASSIGTSGGRETQYFGPGTRLLVL.

This clonotype was detected only a few times. DNA for the CDR3: TGCGCCAGCAGCTCGGCGGGAGGCTACTACGAGCAGTACTTC. Amino acid sequence: CASSSAGGYYEQYF. The chain is built from TRBV5-1 and TRBJ2-7, with 8 bases fitting TRBD2. Germline trimming cut 3 bases from V and 3 bases from J; bases unmatched to any gene: 5. There are 14 residues in the CDR3. CDR1 is SGHRS, CDR2 YFSETQ, per germline.

The chain combines TRBV7-2 with TRBJ2-2, with 8 positions matching TRBD1. The CDR3 runs 17 residues. V lost 1 base, J lost 4 bases, and 8 bases stayed unmatched. Germline V gene sequence: CDR1 SGHTA, CDR2 FQGNSA. In DNA form, the CDR3 reads TGTGCCAGCAGCTTAGAGGGCAGGGGGCTGAGCACCGGGGAGCTGTTTTTT. Translating gives CASSLEGRGLSTGELFF.

This clonotype was detected ten times or more. This chain connects TRBV12-3 or TRBV12-4 to TRBJ1-5, with no clear D. The V end was cut by 1 base, the J end by 9 bases, with 10 bases between. CDR3 length: 13 residues. DNA for the CDR3: TGTGCCAGCAGTTTAGGGAGGGTTACGCCCCAGCATTTT. Translated, it gives CASSLGRVTPQHF.

V and J are TRBV20-1 and TRBJ2-1; D is unresolved. The closer fit of TRBJ2-7 to the DNA end suggests the J call may be wrong. CDR3 size: 15 residues. Germline V gene sequence: CDR1 DFQATT, CDR2 SNEGSKA (reference sequence). This CDR3 reads CSAPKVGKAYNEQYF. The CDR3 nucleotides read TGCAGTGCCCCGAAGGTGGGTAAGGCCTACAATGAGCAGTACTTC.

This clonotype has a handful of counts. V gene TRBV6-5 combines with J gene TRBJ2-4, with 8 bases matching TRBD1. Near its end, the DNA agrees better with TRBJ2-7, so the J call may be wrong. The CDR3 sequence is 14 residues long. In germline, CDR1 is MNHEY, CDR2 SVGAGI. DNA of the CDR3: TGTGCCAGCACCCGAACGACAGGGGATGACGAGCAGTACTTC. This gives the protein CASTRTTGDDEQYF.

This clonotype was picked up a small number of times. The chain combines TRBV28 with TRBJ2-2; 7 nucleotides agree with TRBD1. The CDR3 is made up of 14 amino acids. V dropped 7 bases and J dropped 2; count of bases not matched to a gene: 4. Germline CDR1 reads MDHEN; CDR2 reads SYDVKM. The CDR3: CASTDRANTGELFF. CDR3 DNA: TGTGCCAGCACCGACAGGGCTAACACCGGGGAGCTGTTTTTT.

The gene calls are TRBV12-3 or TRBV12-4 and TRBJ1-5; D is uncertain. The CDR3 sequence is 13 residues long. V gave up 5 bases and J gave up 7 bases, with 12 bases separating them. The CDR3 nucleotides read TGTGCCAGCAGTAAACGGACGGCGCAGCCCCAGCATTTT. Amino acids: CASSKRTAQPQHF.

About this clonotype: The germline gene is not matched at one end of the junction; a read error may be the cause. The V gene is TRBV5-1, the J gene TRBJ2-7; 14 nucleotides match TRBD2. Germline CDR1 SGHRS, CDR2 YFSETQ. CDR3 size: 15 residues. The CDR3: CAGSPGLAGAETRYF. The CDR3 region has the DNA TGCGCCGGCAGCCCGGGACTAGCGGGGGCAGAGACCCGGTACTTC. The full variable domain, its missing parts supplied by reference TRBV5-1 and TRBJ2-7, is KAGVTQTPRYLIKTRGQQVTLSCSPISGHRSVSWYQQTPGQGLQFLFEYFSETQRNKGNFPGRFSGRQFSNSRSEMNVSTLELGDSALYLCAGSPGLAGAETRYFGPGTRLTVT.

This clonotype was seen once. The chain uses TRBV28 and TRBJ1-5; D gene unclear. The CDR3 runs 14 residues. Germline V gives CDR1 MDHEN, CDR2 SYDVKM. V was cut by 6 bases and J by 6 bases, with 15 bases left in between. CDR3 loop: CASRPTWGGQPQHF. CDR3 coding DNA: TGTGCCAGCAGGCCGACCTGGGGAGGTCAGCCCCAGCATTTT.

This clonotype appeared many times. The chain recombines TRBV6-1 with TRBJ2-3; the match to TRBD1 covers 8 bases. The CDR3 consists of 17 residues. The germline V gene encodes CDR1 MNHNS and CDR2 SASEGT. V lost 0 bases to trimming and J lost 4 bases; unmatched junction nucleotides: 9. In DNA, the CDR3 is TGTGCCAGCAGTGAAGCGCTCAGGGGGCGAGTTGCAGATACGCAGTATTTT. Protein: CASSEALRGRVADTQYF.

The chain employs TRBV20-1 and TRBJ2-1; 7 bases fit TRBD2. The CDR3 covers 16 residues. CDR1 is DFQATT, CDR2 SNEGSKA, per germline (reference sequence). V trimming: 3 bases; J trimming: 3 bases; junction bases outside the gene matches: 11. DNA for the CDR3: TGCAGTGCTAGGACGTTAGCAACTAGCGACTACAATGAGCAGTTCTTC. Residues: CSARTLATSDYNEQFF.

This chain uses TRBV6-1 with TRBJ1-6, with D possibly TRBD1 on 6 matching bases. Deletions cut 1 base from V and 7 bases from J, with 11 bases between. Germline V gene lookup returns CDR1 MNHNS and CDR2 SASEGT. CDR3 length: 15 amino acids. Here the CDR3 DNA reads TGTGCCAGCAGTGAAGAAGGACAGTGGAATTCACCCCTCCACTTT. Protein sequence: CASSEEGQWNSPLHF.

The chain links TRBV2 to TRBJ2-7, with D tentatively TRBD2 (5 bases). V gave up 3 bases and J gave up 7 bases, with 13 bases separating them. Germline assignment: CDR1 SNHLY and CDR2 FYNNEI. The CDR3 loop spans 13 amino acids. CDR3 nucleotides: TGTGCCAGCAGTGACCCCGAACCGGGGGAGCAGTACTTC. Translating it yields CASSDPEPGEQYF.

The gene calls are TRBV20-1 and TRBJ2-5; 11 positions match TRBD2. After removal of 3 bases from V and 0 bases from J, the junction contained 3 bases not matched to a gene. The germline CDR1 and CDR2 sequences are DFQATT and SNEGSKA (reference sequence). The CDR3 has 15 amino acids. Written as DNA, the CDR3 is TGCAGTGCTAGGACTAGCGGGATTTACCAAGAGACCCAGTACTTC. Translating it yields CSARTSGIYQETQYF.

The rearrangement links TRBV19 to TRBJ1-1; possibly TRBD1 for D (6 bases). Germline loops: CDR1 LNHDA, CDR2 SQIVND (reference sequence). With 3 bases removed from V and 5 bases from J, the gap between germline ends came to 13 bases. CDR3 length: 14 amino acids. CDR3 region: CASSILTGRTEAFF. The CDR3 DNA reads as TGTGCCAGTAGTATTTTAACAGGGCGGACTGAAGCTTTCTTT.

This clonotype was found many times. The chain carries TRBV20-1 and TRBJ2-3; D not resolved. The V gene lost 4 bases and the J gene lost 4 bases, with 15 bases spanning the gap. The CDR3 has 14 amino acids. CDR1 DFQATT and CDR2 SNEGSKA come from the germline V gene (reference sequence). CDR3 sequence (DNA): TGCAGTGCTAAGGAGATCCCGATTCCAGATACGCAGTATTTT. Translating it yields CSAKEIPIPDTQYF.